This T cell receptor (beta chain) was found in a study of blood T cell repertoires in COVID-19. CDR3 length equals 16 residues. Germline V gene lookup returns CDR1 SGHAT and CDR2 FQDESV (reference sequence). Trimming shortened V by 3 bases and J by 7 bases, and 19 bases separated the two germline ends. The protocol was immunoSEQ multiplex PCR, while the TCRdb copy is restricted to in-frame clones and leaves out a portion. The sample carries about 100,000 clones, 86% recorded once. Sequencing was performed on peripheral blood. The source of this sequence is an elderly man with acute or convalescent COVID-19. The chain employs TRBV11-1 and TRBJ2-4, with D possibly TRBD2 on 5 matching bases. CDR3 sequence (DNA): TGTGCCAGCAGCTTTTCCTCCGCGCCGGGAAGTAACATTCAGTACTTC. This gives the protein CASSFSSAPGSNIQYF. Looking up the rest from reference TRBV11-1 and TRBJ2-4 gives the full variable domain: EAEVAQSPRYKITEKSQAVAFWCDPISGHATLYWYRQILGQGPELLVQFQDESVVDDSQLPKDRFSAERLKGVDSTLKIQPAELGDSAMYLCASSFSSAPGSNIQYFGAGTRLSVL.